This T cell receptor beta chain is from a study of post-analysis software for immune sequencing data. General study findings and limits: Patients used several TRBV segments, including TRBV5-6, TRBV5-1 and TRBV20-1, more often than controls.

Prepared TCR beta cDNA libraries contained unique molecular identifiers. TCRdb redid the calling of the PCR reads with MiXCR, one entry per CDR3 protein. The sample consists of about 160,000 distinct CDR3 sequences, about 36% of them appearing once. This CDR3 spans 12 amino acids. The V gene end was trimmed by 2 bases and the J gene end by 9 bases; junction bases not matched to a gene: 0. Germline V CDR1 and CDR2: SGDLS, YYNGEE. This clonotype was observed a handful of times. Its specificity is unknown. The V call is TRBV9, the J call TRBJ2-1; 9 nucleotides match TRBD2. This receptor was obtained from a girl aged 10 to 17 with multiple sclerosis. The sequences come from blood, collected after autologous hematopoietic stem cell transplantation. The DNA for the CDR3 is TGTGCCAGCAGCGTTAGCGGGAGTGAGCAGTTCTTC. This sequence encodes CASSVSGSEQFF.